These T cell receptor beta chains were read from a single sample in a study of tumor-infiltrating lymphocytes in primary liver carcinoma. MiXCR, applied by TCRdb to the multiplex PCR reads, yields one record per CDR3 protein. In the table there are about 120,000 distinct CDR3 sequences, 50% to 70% of which are singletons. What was sequenced was liver tumor tissue from sampling region 1. Source of these receptors: a woman aged 55-69 years with primary liver carcinoma and hepatitis B virus infection. CDR3s include the opening cysteine and the closing phenylalanine or tryptophan. The order of the fields is J gene, CDR3 length, clone size, V gene, D gene, CDR3 protein, CDR3 DNA. The D gene is left open where the match is weak. Some rows have no size entry. The others give once, few or many, or a class for an expanded clone.

>TRBJ2-7|12|many|TRBV28|TRBD1
CASHRQGYEQYF
TGTGCCAGTCATCGACAGGGTTACGAGCAGTACTTC
>TRBJ2-2|20|.|TRBV11-2|.
CASSSLSRTRLSLNTEELFF
TGTGCCAGCAGCTCCCTATCCAGGACCCGACTATCGTTGAACACCGAGGAGCTGTTTTTT
>TRBJ2-1|11|.|TRBV12-3/TRBV12-4|.
CASSKVNVQFF
TGTGCCAGCTCTAAAGTTAATGTGCAGTTCTTC
>TRBJ2-7|18|once|TRBV10-3|.
CAISDRGQGGSSPYEQYF
TGTGCCATCAGTGACAGAGGCCAGGGAGGTTCTAGTCCGTATGAGCAGTACTTC
>TRBJ2-7|17|few|TRBV13|TRBD1
CASSPSPRDRASYEQYF
TGTGCCAGCAGCCCCTCTCCCCGGGACAGGGCCTCCTACGAGCAGTACTTC
>TRBJ2-3|16|.|TRBV5-1|.
CASSLVGPTSTDTQYF
TGCGCCAGCAGCTTGGTGGGGCCAACTAGCACAGATACGCAGTATTTT
>TRBJ2-1|14|.|TRBV7-8|TRBD2
CASSAGLAGGPWFF
TGTGCCAGCAGCGCGGGACTAGCGGGAGGGCCATGGTTCTTC
>TRBJ1-2|13|.|TRBV11-2|.
CASSFVTEYGYSF
TGTGCCAGCAGTTTCGTGACGGAATATGGCTACTCCTTC
>TRBJ2-7|13|once|TRBV7-2|.
CASSFQYSYEQYF
TGTGCCAGCAGCTTTCAGTACTCCTACGAGCAGTACTTC
>TRBJ2-3|13|.|TRBV11-2|.
CTSSLWGPDTQYF
TGTACCAGCAGCTTATGGGGCCCAGATACGCAGTATTTT
>TRBJ2-1|14|.|TRBV7-8|.
CASSSGQKHNEQFF
TGTGCCAGCAGCTCTGGACAGAAACACAATGAGCAGTTCTTC
>TRBJ2-2|14|.|TRBV7-6|.
CASSSNLRAGELFF
TGTGCCAGCAGCTCGAACCTCAGGGCCGGGGAGCTGTTTTTT
>TRBJ1-2|14|few|TRBV11-2|.
CASSSVRDGYGYTF
TGTGCCAGCAGCTCCGTCAGGGATGGGTATGGCTACACCTTC
>TRBJ2-3|14|.|TRBV14|.
CASSHLGVTDTQYF
TGTGCCAGCAGCCATCTCGGGGTCACAGATACGCAGTATTTT
>TRBJ2-6|20|once|TRBV11-2|.
CASSLVSLVRVGSGANVLTF
TGTGCCAGCAGCTTAGTGTCGCTGGTCAGGGTAGGCTCTGGGGCCAACGTCCTGACTTTC
>TRBJ1-1|11|few|TRBV29-1|.
CSVDSDTEAFF
TGCAGCGTTGATTCCGACACTGAAGCTTTCTTT
>TRBJ2-6|17|many|TRBV6-5|.
CASSYSMGAWGANVLTF
TGTGCCAGCAGTTACTCGATGGGGGCGTGGGGGGCCAACGTCCTGACTTTC
>TRBJ2-5|12|many|TRBV29-1|TRBD1
CSVDRGTETQYF
TGCAGCGTTGACAGGGGGACGGAGACCCAGTACTTC
>TRBJ2-3|13|once|TRBV11-2|.
CTSSFGRTDTQYF
TGTACCAGCAGCTTCGGACGCACAGATACACAGTATTTT
>TRBJ1-3|14|.|TRBV7-2|.
CASSSGLSGNTIYF
TGTGCCAGCAGCTCGGGTCTCTCTGGAAACACCATATATTTT
>TRBJ2-7|16|.|TRBV11-2|TRBD1
CASSLVGTGGGCEQYF
TGTGCCAGCAGCTTAGTTGGGACAGGGGGCGGATGCGAGCAGTACTTC
>TRBJ2-5|16|many|TRBV6-2/TRBV6-3|.
CASSYSHRNNQETQYF
TGTGCCAGCAGTTACTCGCATAGGAACAACCAAGAGACCCAGTACTTC